This T cell receptor (beta chain) was sequenced for a study of blood T cell repertoires in COVID-19. Across the study: Samples taken during acute and convalescent COVID-19 were collected in the United States, Italy and Spain.

Recovery meant two consecutive negative NP/OP PCR tests, professional clearance, or resolved symptoms. Here immunoSEQ multiplex PCR was the method, and the copy in TCRdb shows in-frame clones only, minus some. The data show about 380,000 clones, about 88% seen once. The V and J ends lost 8 bases and 0 bases respectively, with 14 bases between them. The CDR3 contains 14 residues. Germline V lookup: CDR1 ENHRY, CDR2 SYGVKD. The sequenced material came from PBMCs or T cells enriched from blood (not recorded which). The sequence was collected from a woman younger than 35 who had recovered from COVID-19. The chain employs TRBV10-3 and TRBJ2-7, with D perhaps TRBD1 (6 bases). The CDR3 here is CAIGWTDPSYEQYF. The CDR3 nucleotides are TGTGCCATCGGATGGACAGACCCCTCCTACGAGCAGTACTTC.